A single sample gave rise to the 22 T cell receptor beta chains below, sequenced in a study of identical twins. Using its own MiXCR run on the 5' RACE reads, TCRdb lists one record per CDR3 protein. There are 400,000 to 550,000 distinct CDR3 sequences in the sample; 20% to 25% occur only once, and 2.9% lies in the top ten. The data were also submitted as part of a second study, on T cells expressing NK-cell markers.

Specimen: CD4+ T cells sorted from blood. The receptors were sampled from a woman under 30 in good health.

The table lists this clonotype with a few counts. The chain combines TRBV20-1 with TRBJ1-4; TRBD1 aligns across 9 bases. The V gene end was trimmed by 6 bases and the J gene end by 8 bases; junction bases not matched to a gene: 7. The CDR3 runs 13 residues. Germline-derived CDR1 and CDR2 are DFQATT and SNEGSKA (reference sequence). Here the CDR3 reads CSARDRAFEKLFF. CDR3 nucleotide sequence: TGCAGTGCGAGGGACAGGGCTTTCGAAAAACTGTTTTTT.

Only a few counts were recorded for this clonotype. The J gene is TRBJ2-5, the V gene TRBV2; 7 positions agree with TRBD1. With V trimmed by 5 bases and J by 3 bases, 3 bases remained unmatched. Germline CDR1 and CDR2: SNHLY and FYNNEI. CDR3 length equals 13 residues. The CDR3 sequence: CASSKGTEETQYF. The CDR3 DNA follows: TGTGCCAGCAGTAAAGGGACAGAAGAGACCCAGTACTTC.

The sample holds a few counts of this clonotype. The chain combines TRBV20-1 with TRBJ2-1, with 7 bases aligning to TRBD2. Germline CDR1 DFQATT, CDR2 SNEGSKA (reference sequence). The CDR3 runs 13 residues. CDR3 nucleotides: TGCAGAGAGAGGAGGGAGGGCCACGATGAGCAGTTCTTC. It is translated as CRERREGHDEQFF.

This clonotype was observed a few times. This sequence joins TRBV6-4 and TRBJ2-1; TRBD2 matches 8 bases. CDR3 size: 14 residues. The trim removed 4 bases at V and 9 bases at J, leaving 8 bases unmatched. Germline V gene lookup returns CDR1 MRHNA and CDR2 SNTAGT. DNA of the CDR3: TGTGCCAGCAGTGTAGCGGGGCCTCAGGGTGAGCAGTTCTTC. It yields the protein CASSVAGPQGEQFF.

V gene TRBV20-1 combines with J gene TRBJ2-7; 9 bases fit TRBD2. CDR3 size: 14 residues. Germline V gene data show CDR1 as DFQATT and CDR2 as SNEGSKA (reference sequence). Trimming took 2 bases from V and 3 from J; bases not matched to a gene: 5. The CDR3 DNA reads TGCAGTGCTAGATTCCCTAGCGGGGTCTACGAGCAGTACTTC. Translated, it gives CSARFPSGVYEQYF.

This clonotype was counted only a few times. The V and J genes are TRBV29-1 and TRBJ2-7; D possibly corresponds to TRBD2 (5 bases). CDR3 length equals 11 residues. Per the germline V gene, CDR1 is SQVTM and CDR2 is ANQGSEA. Trimming stripped 2 bases from V and 5 bases from J, with 7 bases between. The CDR3 bases are TGCAGCGTTGAAAGAGGGCACGAGCAGTACTTC. Its protein is CSVERGHEQYF.

The chain employs TRBV7-2 and TRBJ2-1; D unresolved. Trimming cost V 4 bases and J 7 bases, with 11 bases left between them. This CDR3 comprises 13 residues. Germline CDR1 and CDR2: SGHTA and FQGNSA. The CDR3 DNA follows: TGTGCCAGCAGCTCCGGAGCTAATAATGAGCAGTTCTTC. Translated: CASSSGANNEQFF.

This clonotype appeared a few times. The CDR3 DNA is TGTGCCAGCTCATTTGAGGGAATCTCTGAAGCTTTCTTT. Amino acids: CASSFEGISEAFF. This rearrangement joins TRBV2 to TRBJ1-1; D not certain. Germline loops: CDR1 SNHLY, CDR2 FYNNEI. This CDR3 spans 13 amino acids. The V end was cut by 8 bases, the J end by 6 bases, with 16 bases between.

This clonotype was recorded at least ten times. The chain recombines TRBV20-1 with TRBJ2-7; D unresolved. V gave up 6 bases and J gave up 2 bases, with 8 bases separating them. CDR1 DFQATT and CDR2 SNEGSKA come from the germline V gene (reference sequence). The CDR3 has 11 amino acids. The CDR3 region has the DNA TGCAGTGCAGGACGGGCCTACGAGCAGTACTTC. Amino acids: CSAGRAYEQYF.

The V gene is TRBV25-1, the J gene TRBJ2-5; D possibly corresponds to TRBD1 (6 bases). This CDR3 is 16 amino acids long. V gave up 2 bases and J gave up 3 bases, with 16 bases separating them. CDR1 and CDR2 from the germline V gene are MGHDK and SYGVNS. The CDR3 region has the DNA TGTGCCAGCAGTGAAGATTTTGGGCCAGGGGAAGAGACCCAGTACTTC. Amino acid sequence: CASSEDFGPGEETQYF.

V usage is TRBV5-6 and J usage is TRBJ2-1; 9 bases align to TRBD1. The CDR3 runs 16 residues. V shed 4 bases and J 9 bases; nucleotides not matched to a gene: 14. CDR1 is SGHDT, CDR2 YYEEEE, per germline. CDR3 nucleotide sequence: TGTGCCAGCAGCCTCTCCGGGACAGGGACCCTAAGTGAGCAGTTCTTC. Translated, it gives CASSLSGTGTLSEQFF.

A few counts support this clonotype. The chain uses TRBV29-1 and TRBJ1-4; D gene ambiguous. This CDR3 is 12 amino acids long. Trimming took 4 bases from V and 3 from J, leaving 6 bases between them. Germline lookup yields CDR1 SQVTM and CDR2 ANQGSEA. CDR3 nucleotide sequence: TGCAGCGTTGGATGGTCTAATGAAAAACTGTTTTTT. It specifies CSVGWSNEKLFF.

This clonotype came up a few times. V is TRBV5-1 and J is TRBJ1-2, with 8 bases identical to TRBD1. The CDR3 sequence is 15 residues long. In germline, CDR1 is SGHRS, CDR2 YFSETQ. V shed 6 bases, J shed 4 bases, and the junction held 11 bases outside the gene matches. In DNA, the CDR3 is TGCGCCAGCACCCAGCAAGGACAGGGCCCCTATGGCTACACCTTC. It is translated as CASTQQGQGPYGYTF.

This clonotype was detected a few times. The J gene is TRBJ1-2, the V gene TRBV20-1, with a possible D match to TRBD1 (6 bases). The V end was cut by 5 bases, the J end by 6 bases, with 13 bases between. The CDR3 is made up of 12 amino acids. The germline CDR1 and CDR2 sequences are DFQATT and SNEGSKA (reference sequence). For the CDR3, the DNA is TGCAGTGCTGTGGGGTGGGACAATGGCTACACCTTC. Its protein is CSAVGWDNGYTF.

This clonotype was picked up a small number of times. The chain is built from TRBV10-2 and TRBJ2-7, with TRBD1 matching over 9 bases. V dropped 10 bases and J dropped 3; count of bases not matched to a gene: 10. The germline V gene encodes CDR1 WSHSY and CDR2 SAAADI. The CDR3 is 14 amino acids. The CDR3 coding sequence is TGCGCCACCTCGAGGACAGGGGCCTTCTACGAGCAGTACTTC. Translation gives CATSRTGAFYEQYF.

This clonotype was found a few times. The chain has TRBV11-2 and TRBJ1-1, with D unclear. Germline V gene lookup returns CDR1 SGHAT and CDR2 FQNNGV. Trimming pared 7 bases from V and 4 bases from J, leaving 7 bases between. The CDR3 has 11 residues. The CDR3 is CASTSGTEAFF. The CDR3 coding sequence is TGTGCCAGCACTTCGGGCACTGAAGCTTTCTTT.

The chain has TRBV5-1 and TRBJ2-5; maybe TRBD1 (5 bases). The length of the CDR3 is 13 residues. The V end lost 4 bases, the J end lost 4 bases, and 11 bases lay between the germline ends. CDR1 SGHRS and CDR2 YFSETQ come from the germline V gene. The chain's CDR3 is CASSVWGRETQYF. CDR3 in DNA: TGCGCCAGCAGCGTGTGGGGCAGAGAGACCCAGTACTTC.

This clonotype has more than one count but fewer than ten. This rearrangement joins TRBV5-1 to TRBJ1-2; D is perhaps TRBD1 (5 bases). Per germline, CDR1 SGHRS and CDR2 YFSETQ. The germline V and J ends were trimmed by 3 bases and 7 bases, with 16 bases remaining between them. The CDR3 is 14 amino acids. The CDR3 sequence: CASSSRDGGGGYTF. The CDR3 DNA sequence: TGCGCCAGCAGCTCCAGGGACGGTGGAGGTGGCTACACCTTC.

The rearrangement uses TRBV3-1 and TRBJ2-7, with TRBD1 matching over 7 bases. Germline assignment: CDR1 LGHDT and CDR2 YNNKEL (reference sequence). This CDR3 contains 15 residues. Losses at the gene ends were 2 bases for V and 3 bases for J; bases not matched to a gene: 7. The CDR3 region is CASSQSWTGLYEQYF. CDR3 DNA sequence: TGTGCCAGCAGCCAATCATGGACAGGCCTCTACGAGCAGTACTTC.

A few counts support this clonotype. V gene TRBV20-1 combines with J gene TRBJ2-7, with a tentative D call TRBD1 (5 bases). The CDR3 is made up of 12 amino acids. V gave up 5 bases and J gave up 0 bases, with 8 bases separating them. Germline values: CDR1 DFQATT, CDR2 SNEGSKA (reference sequence). In nucleotides, the CDR3 is TGCAGTGCTGCCGACAGCTCCTACGAGCAGTACTTC. This encodes CSAADSSYEQYF.

This clonotype was detected only a few times. The chain carries TRBV5-1 and TRBJ1-6; D is ambiguous. V lost 6 bases and J 8 bases, leaving 15 bases between the germline ends. Germline CDR1 is SGHRS and CDR2 is YFSETQ. This CDR3 region has 14 residues. DNA for the CDR3: TGCGCCAGCAAACTTAAGTTCGCGGATTCACCCCTCCACTTT. The encoded protein is CASKLKFADSPLHF. Variable domain in full (rest from reference TRBV5-1 and TRBJ1-6): KAGVTQTPRYLIKTRGQQVTLSCSPISGHRSVSWYQQTPGQGLQFLFEYFSETQRNKGNFPGRFSGRQFSNSRSEMNVSTLELGDSALYLCASKLKFADSPLHFGNGTRLTVT.

The chain combines TRBV6-1 with TRBJ2-2; TRBD2 agrees at 10 bases. CDR1 is MNHNS, CDR2 SASEGT, per germline. Trimming removed 7 bases from V and 2 bases from J; junction bases left unmatched: 7. This CDR3 spans 16 amino acids. The CDR3 DNA is TGTGCCAGCACTAGCGGGGGCCTACTTAACACCGGGGAGCTGTTTTTT. This encodes CASTSGGLLNTGELFF.